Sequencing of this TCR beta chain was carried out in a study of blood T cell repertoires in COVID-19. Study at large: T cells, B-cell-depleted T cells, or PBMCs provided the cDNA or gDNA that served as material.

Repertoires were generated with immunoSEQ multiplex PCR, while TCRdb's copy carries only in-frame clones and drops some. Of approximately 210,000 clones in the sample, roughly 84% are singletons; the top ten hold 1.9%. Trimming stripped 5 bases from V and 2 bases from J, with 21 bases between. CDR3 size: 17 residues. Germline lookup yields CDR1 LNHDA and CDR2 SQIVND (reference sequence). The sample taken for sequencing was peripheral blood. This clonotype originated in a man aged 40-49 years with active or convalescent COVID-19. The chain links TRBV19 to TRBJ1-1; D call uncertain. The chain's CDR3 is CASSLGMGGIFNTEAFF. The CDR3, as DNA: TGTGCCAGTAGTCTCGGGATGGGAGGTATTTTCAACACTGAAGCTTTCTTT.